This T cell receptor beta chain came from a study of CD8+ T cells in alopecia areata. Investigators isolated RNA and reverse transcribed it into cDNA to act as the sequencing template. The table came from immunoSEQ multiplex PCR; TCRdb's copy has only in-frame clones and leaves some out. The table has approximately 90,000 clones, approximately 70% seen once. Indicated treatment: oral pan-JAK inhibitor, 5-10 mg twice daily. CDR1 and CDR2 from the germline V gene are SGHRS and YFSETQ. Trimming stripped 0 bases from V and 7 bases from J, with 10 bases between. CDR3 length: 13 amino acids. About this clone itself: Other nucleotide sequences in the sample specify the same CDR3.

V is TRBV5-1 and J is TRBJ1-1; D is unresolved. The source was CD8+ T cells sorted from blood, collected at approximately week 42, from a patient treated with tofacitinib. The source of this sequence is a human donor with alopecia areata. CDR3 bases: TGCGCCAGCAGCTTGGCCGGAGACCTTGAAGCTTTCTTT. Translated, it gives CASSLAGDLEAFF.